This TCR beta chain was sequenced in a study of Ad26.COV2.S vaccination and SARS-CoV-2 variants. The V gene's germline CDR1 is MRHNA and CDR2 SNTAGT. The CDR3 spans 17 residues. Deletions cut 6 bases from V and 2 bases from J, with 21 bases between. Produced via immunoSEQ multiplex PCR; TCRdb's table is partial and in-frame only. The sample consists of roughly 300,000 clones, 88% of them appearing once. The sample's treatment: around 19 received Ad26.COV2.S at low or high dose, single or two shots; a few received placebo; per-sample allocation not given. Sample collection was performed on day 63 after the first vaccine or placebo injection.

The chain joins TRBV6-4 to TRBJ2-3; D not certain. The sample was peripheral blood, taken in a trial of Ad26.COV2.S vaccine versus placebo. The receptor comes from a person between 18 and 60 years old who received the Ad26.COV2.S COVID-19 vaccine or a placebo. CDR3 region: CASREFAVLGDTDTQYF. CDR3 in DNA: TGTGCCAGCAGGGAATTCGCGGTCCTTGGAGACACAGATACGCAGTATTTT.